This T cell receptor beta chain was documented in a study of T-cell reconstitution after alpha-beta-depleted transplantation in children. Unique molecular identifiers were used to barcode this TCRbeta library. TCRdb re-derived calls from the PCR reads in MiXCR, one entry per CDR3 protein. Here the sample spans about 610,000 distinct CDR3 sequences, about 10% being singletons. Trimming removed 0 bases from V and 2 bases from J, with 8 bases in between. Germline CDR1 MNHEY, CDR2 SVGAGI. This CDR3 spans 14 amino acids. The sequencing here drew on PBMCs from the stem cell graft donor, taken from the stem cell graft. The rearrangement links TRBV6-5 to TRBJ2-7; D call uncertain. The receptor was derived from a human donor who donated a stem cell graft to a child with acute myeloid leukemia. The CDR3 DNA reads TGTGCCAGCAGTTACTCGGCCGGACCCTACGAGCAGTACTTC. This encodes CASSYSAGPYEQYF.